Following are 9 T cell receptor beta chains from one sample sequenced in a study of T cells in Graves' hyperthyroidism and ophthalmopathy. Authors of the study amplified TCR beta CDR3 regions from RNA transcripts. The primer set for the first-round RT-PCR of the TCR CDR3 was HTBI. MiXCR was run by TCRdb on the multiplex PCR reads, yielding one entry per CDR3 protein. The sample holds some 560,000 distinct CDR3 sequences, around 13% seen once. The sequenced material came from blood. The receptors here all came from a woman aged 40 to 50 with Graves' hyperthyroidism.

The sample holds many counts of this clonotype. This rearrangement joins TRBV6-1 to TRBJ1-1, with a possible D match to TRBD1 (5 bases). Trimming cost V 6 bases and J 1 base, with 9 bases left between them. The CDR3 is made up of 13 amino acids. The V gene's germline CDR1 is MNHNS and CDR2 SASEGT. The CDR3: CASRVDKNTEAFF. In DNA form, the CDR3 reads TGTGCCAGCAGGGTGGACAAGAACACTGAAGCTTTCTTT.

Turning to this clonotype: A read error is possible here, since a much larger clone lies one base away. This chain links TRBV5-1 with TRBJ2-7; weak D call: TRBD2 (6 bases). This CDR3 spans 12 amino acids. Trimming removed 7 bases from V and 5 bases from J, with 13 bases in between. Germline values: CDR1 SGHRS, CDR2 YFSETQ. In DNA form, the CDR3 reads TGCGCCAGCGGCCGGGGGACCGACGAGCAGTACTTC. Encoded protein: CASGRGTDEQYF.

This clonotype was recorded at least ten times. V and J are TRBV7-2 and TRBJ2-3; D call uncertain. This CDR3 contains 13 residues. V lost 5 bases to trimming and J lost 6 bases, with 12 bases between them. Germline V gene data show CDR1 as SGHTA and CDR2 as FQGNSA. This chain's CDR3 is CASSPLGPDTQYF. The CDR3 DNA reads as TGTGCCAGCAGCCCACTGGGCCCGGATACGCAGTATTTT.

The chain uses TRBV19 and TRBJ2-1; the match to TRBD2 covers 11 bases. This CDR3 has 15 residues. The V segment lost 5 bases and the J segment 5 bases; nucleotides outside the gene matches: 5. Germline loops: CDR1 LNHDA, CDR2 SQIVND (reference sequence). The CDR3 bases are TGTGCCAGTAGTGCGGGACTAGCGGTTCACAATGAGCAGTTCTTC. Its protein product is CASSAGLAVHNEQFF. Based on the CDR3 plus reference TRBV19 and TRBJ2-1, the full variable domain is DGGITQSPKYLFRKEGQNVTLSCEQNLNHDAMYWYRQDPGQGLRLIYYSQIVNDFQKGDIAEGYSVSREKKESFPLTVTSAQKNPTAFYLCASSAGLAVHNEQFFGPGTRLTVL.

Only a few counts were recorded for this clonotype. A clone one base away is much larger, so this may be a read error. The chain has TRBV11-1 and TRBJ2-1; 11 nucleotides match TRBD2. The CDR3 length is 16 residues. Looked up from germline, CDR1 is SGHAT and CDR2 is FQDESV (reference sequence). V trimming: 5 bases; J trimming: 7 bases; junction bases outside the gene matches: 10. The CDR3 bases are TGTGCCAGCAGCCCCACTCGGTTAGCGGGAGGGAATGAGCAGTTCTTC. Translating it yields CASSPTRLAGGNEQFF. The full variable domain, in which reference TRBV11-1 and TRBJ2-1 provide the parts outside the CDR3, is EAEVAQSPRYKITEKSQAVAFWCDPISGHATLYWYRQILGQGPELLVQFQDESVVDDSQLPKDRFSAERLKGVDSTLKIQPAELGDSAMYLCASSPTRLAGGNEQFFGPGTRLTVL.

There are many counts of this clonotype. The chain employs TRBV29-1 and TRBJ2-1; 11 bases align to TRBD2. The CDR3 covers 14 residues. Germline assignment: CDR1 SQVTM and CDR2 ANQGSEA. The V gene end was trimmed by 6 bases and the J gene end by 6 bases; junction bases not matched to a gene: 7. The DNA of the CDR3 is TGCAGCGTGGTTGGGACTAGCGGACTCAATGAGCAGTTCTTC. This gives the protein CSVVGTSGLNEQFF.

This clonotype occurred a few times. CDR3 coding DNA: TGCGCCAGCAGCCGAGGGTCGGCTAGCGGGAGGGATGAGCAGTACTTC. It yields the protein CASSRGSASGRDEQYF. The chain couples TRBV4-1 to TRBJ2-7; 12 bases map to TRBD2. The CDR3 runs 16 residues. Germline CDR1 MGHRA, CDR2 YSYEKL. With V trimmed by 4 bases and J by 7 bases, 11 bases remained unmatched.

This sequence joins TRBV5-1 and TRBJ2-1; 8 bases line up with TRBD1. Germline trimming cut 0 bases from V and 9 bases from J; bases unmatched to any gene: 8. The V gene's germline CDR1 is SGHRS and CDR2 YFSETQ. The CDR3 spans 15 residues. The CDR3 nucleotides are TGCGCCAGCAGCTTGGAACAGGGGGGTTTCGTTGAGCAGTTCTTC. Translating gives CASSLEQGGFVEQFF.

The CDR3 reads CASSQAGVGLDTQYF. DNA of the CDR3: TGTGCCAGCAGCCAAGCGGGAGTAGGTTTGGATACGCAGTATTTT. This chain joins TRBV14 and TRBJ2-3; D may be TRBD2 (6 bases). CDR1 and CDR2 (germline): SGHDN, FVKESK. This CDR3 has 15 amino acids. Trimming cost V 1 base and J 6 bases, with 14 bases left between them.